The entry below gives a single T cell receptor beta chain sequence along with its context. This clone was seen more than once but under ten times. What antigen it recognizes has not been identified. One base away there is no much larger clone; base qualities are not given. Read against the paper, the sample's time point label means: baseline before first vaccination. Samples from vaccinated people were obtained from the UK trials COV001 and COV002, which included a single-blind randomized controlled phase 2/3 trial of AZD1222 (ChAdOx1 nCoV-19) in healthy adults. Trial participant PBMC samples were collected at day 0 and day 28 after the second dose for TCRbeta chain sequencing. These data are taken from a study of T cell responses to AZD1222 COVID-19 vaccine (dated by TCRdb to the early 2020s). With respect to the entire study: AZD1222 recipients given second doses at about 4 weeks or at about 12 weeks were pooled, since spike-specific TCR depth and breadth were not found to differ between the two schedules. A total of 233 trial participants underwent TCR sequencing, of whom about 200 received two doses of AZD1222 and some 26 received two doses of the MenACWY control vaccine. Enrollment into the trials was organized by age into subgroups of 18-55, 56-69 and 70-plus years, and those subgroups contained about 150, 27 and 61 TCR-sequenced participants, respectively.

General study outcomes and caveats: Conclusions about previously exposed vaccinees are limited, since just 5 or 6 AZD1222 recipients were seropositive for SARS-CoV-2 at baseline. In the small 56-69-year group, the increase in depth fell short of significance, most likely because of low power. A significant rise in spike-specific TCR breadth and depth was observed after two AZD1222 doses relative to day 0 and relative to MenACWY recipients. Reportedly, close to half of the unique spike-specific TCRs recognized epitopes lying outside the regions that are mutated in the B.1.351 and B.1.1.7 variants. Most participants were white British and females outnumbered males, and the authors suggested that clonal diversity may have been underestimated. Because no samples from the day 14 peak response were available, repertoires could be characterized only after the peak T cell response. The vaccine-associated CD4 TCRs covered the entire spike protein, and the dominant responses fell in regions 160-218 and 743-854.

From its cysteine to its phenylalanine, the CDR3 spans 12 amino acids. Here the CDR3 DNA is all that survives: 36 bases in frame from base 1. V is cut back by 3 bases and J by 8 bases, with 1 base in the junction unmatched. The germline V gene specifies SGHTA as CDR1 and FQGNSA as CDR2. The CDR3 regions of human TCRbeta chains were analyzed by immunosequencing. From the authors' description of their analysis: Repertoire TCRs were matched against a reference library of SARS-CoV-2-specific TCRs generated with the MIRA antigen-specificity platform. Breadth was defined as the fraction of unique TCRs that were SARS-CoV-2-associated, and depth was defined as the fraction of total T cells that were SARS-CoV-2-associated. Using the MIRA data, each spike-specific TCR was assigned both to the spike region to which the TCR was reactive and to a CD4 or CD8 class. Log10-transformed breadth and depth values were compared by one-way ANOVA with Sidak's multiple comparisons tests. The table comes from immuneACCESS by way of TCRdb, which keeps in-frame sequences with V and J called. Part of the clones is missing from these tables; in studies checked, under half for an unresolved V gene and the rest for unknown reasons. For V, J and clone size, that table is used; D and trimming come from the DNA. This sample comprises 100,000 to 130,000 clones, more than 70% of them detected only once. The ten largest clonotypes hold 2.5% to 4% of the sample.

The rearranged segments are TRBV7-2 and TRBJ1-2; TRBD1 lines up with 9 middle nucleotides. The clonotype comes from an adult in good health. The input for sequencing was peripheral blood, taken on day 0 of AZD1222 vaccination. The CDR3 corresponds to CASSLTGGGYTF. The sequence in DNA is TGTGCCAGCAGCTTGACAGGGGGAGGCTACACCTTC.